These 27 T cell receptor beta chains originate from one sample sequenced in a study of beta chain features in type 1 diabetes. Regarding the study as a whole: Patients with Type 1 diabetes showed moderately but significantly shorter TCRB CDR3s in all four CD4+ subsets.

No antigen has been identified for these receptors. The whole isolated RNA underwent reverse transcription, so sequencing captured expressed TCRB transcripts. Clones were read by immunoSEQ multiplex PCR, and TCRdb kept only the in-frame ones, dropping some. The repertoire holds about 150,000 clones, around a tenth seen once, with approximately 0.5% in the top ten. Material for sequencing was central memory CD4+ T cells from blood. The receptors stem from a man younger than 45 with type 1 diabetes.

This chain joins TRBV7-2 and TRBJ2-1; perhaps TRBD2 as D (6 bases). V lost 5 bases and J 8 bases, leaving 10 bases between the germline ends. Germline assignment: CDR1 SGHTA and CDR2 FQGNSA. The CDR3 is 12 residues long. The CDR3: CASSPQRDEQFF. CDR3 nucleotide sequence: TGTGCCAGCAGCCCCCAGCGGGATGAGCAGTTCTTC.

The chain joins TRBV6-1 to TRBJ2-1; 7 nucleotides line up with TRBD1. CDR1 and CDR2 from the germline V gene are MNHNS and SASEGT. The CDR3 extends over 13 amino acids. Trimming removed 7 bases from V and 9 bases from J; junction bases left unmatched: 9. The CDR3 loop reads CASKGTAEGEQFF. CDR3 bases: TGTGCCAGCAAAGGGACAGCCGAAGGTGAGCAGTTCTTC.

V gene TRBV7-2 combines with J gene TRBJ2-1; 9 bases line up with TRBD2. Germline V gene sequence: CDR1 SGHTA, CDR2 FQGNSA. The CDR3 spans 16 residues. Losses at the gene ends were 5 bases for V and 0 bases for J; bases not matched to a gene: 5. CDR3 protein: CASSRSGRSSYNEQFF. DNA for the CDR3: TGTGCCAGCAGCCGGAGCGGGAGGAGCTCCTACAATGAGCAGTTCTTC. The complete variable domain, with remaining parts taken from reference TRBV7-2 and TRBJ2-1, reads GAGVSQSPSNKVTEKGKDVELRCDPISGHTALYWYRQSLGQGLEFLIYFQGNSAPDKSGLPSDRFSAERTGGSVSTLTIQRTQQEDSAVYLCASSRSGRSSYNEQFFGPGTRLTVL.

This clone occurred a few times. The V call is TRBV18, the J call TRBJ2-1; no clear D gene. CDR3 length: 16 residues. V gave up 3 bases and J gave up 0 bases, with 12 bases separating them. CDR1 and CDR2 (germline): KGHSH, LQKENI. This chain's CDR3 is CASSPPSASSYNEQFF. DNA for the CDR3: TGTGCCAGCTCACCCCCATCAGCGAGCTCCTACAATGAGCAGTTCTTC.

The sample holds a few counts of this clone. The CDR3 nucleotides read TGTGCCTGGAGTACTGCAGGTAAGAAGACTGAAGCTTTCTTT. Encoded protein: CAWSTAGKKTEAFF. The genes are TRBV30 and TRBJ1-1; no clear D gene. The CDR3 is 14 amino acids. The germline V gene encodes CDR1 GTSNPN and CDR2 SVGIG (reference sequence). Trimming took off 2 bases at V and 5 bases at J, with 15 bases between the two ends.

The rearrangement links TRBV18 to TRBJ2-7; tentative D call: TRBD2 (5 bases). Trimming removed 2 bases from V and 0 bases from J, with 14 bases in between. There are 16 residues in the CDR3. Germline assignment: CDR1 KGHSH and CDR2 LQKENI. In DNA form, the CDR3 reads TGTGCCAGCTCACCAGAGAGCGGAAGGAGCTCCTACGAGCAGTACTTC. Amino acid sequence: CASSPESGRSSYEQYF.

In this sample, this clone turned up a few times. The CDR3 sequence: CSAEKETQYF. The CDR3 region has the DNA TGCAGTGCTGAGAAAGAGACCCAGTACTTC. This chain uses TRBV20-1 with TRBJ2-5; D is unclear. Germline V CDR1 and CDR2: DFQATT, SNEGSKA (reference sequence). CDR3 length: 10 amino acids. Trimming stripped 5 bases from V and 3 bases from J, with 4 bases between.

This chain uses TRBV2 with TRBJ1-1; possibly TRBD1 for D (6 bases). The CDR3 length is 14 residues. Germline CDR1 and CDR2: SNHLY and FYNNEI. Deletions cut 6 bases from V and 3 bases from J, with 14 bases between. The CDR3 sequence: CASSLTGKDTEAFF. Here the CDR3 DNA reads TGTGCCAGCAGCTTAACAGGGAAGGACACTGAAGCTTTCTTT.

This chain connects TRBV9 to TRBJ2-3, with a tentative D call TRBD2 (6 bases). The CDR3 length is 14 residues. V lost 3 bases and J 6 bases, leaving 14 bases between the germline ends. Germline V gene sequence: CDR1 SGDLS, CDR2 YYNGEE. DNA of the CDR3: TGTGCCAGCAGCGCAACCGGGACTCAGGATACGCAGTATTTT. Translation: CASSATGTQDTQYF.

There are a few counts of this clone. The V and J genes are TRBV11-2 and TRBJ2-2; 9 bases match TRBD2. V lost 4 bases, J lost 7 bases, and 7 bases stayed unmatched. This CDR3 spans 15 amino acids. Looked up from germline, CDR1 is SGHAT and CDR2 is FQNNGV. The CDR3, as DNA: TGTGCCAGCAGCTCACAAGCGGGAGGAGACGGGGAGCTGTTTTTT. Translating it yields CASSSQAGGDGELFF.

This clone was seen a few times. Within the sample, other DNA sequences also encode this same CDR3. The CDR3 bases are TGTGCCAGCAGCCAAGATGCCGGGGGCTCCTACGAGCAGTACTTC. It codes for CASSQDAGGSYEQYF. The rearrangement joins TRBV4-2 to TRBJ2-7; D is possibly TRBD2 (6 bases). The CDR3 sequence is 15 residues long. CDR1 is LGHNA and CDR2 is YNFKEQ in the germline V gene. Trimming removed 0 bases from V and 0 bases from J, with 9 bases in between.

Regarding this clone: Germline is not matched at one junction end, which may reflect a read error. Other DNA sequences of this sample code for an identical CDR3. The CDR3 DNA reads TGTGCTAGCAGCGCCGACAGGGGCAGTGAGCAGTTCTTC. Translation: CASSADRGSEQFF. The gene calls are TRBV7-7 and TRBJ2-1; 8 bases map to TRBD1. CDR3 length: 13 amino acids. The germline V gene has CDR1 SSHAT and CDR2 FNYEAQ (reference sequence).

The CDR3 reads CASSPIENQPQHF. The CDR3 bases are TGTGCCAGCTCACCGATTGAGAATCAGCCCCAGCATTTT. J is TRBJ1-5 and V is TRBV18; the D is unclear. The CDR3 runs to 13 residues. Trimming left V 3 bases short and J 4 bases short, with 7 bases between. CDR1 is KGHSH, CDR2 LQKENI, per germline.

CDR3 sequence: CASSPSGQQYF. The CDR3 DNA sequence: TGTGCCAGCTCACCAAGCGGGCAGCAGTACTTC. This sequence joins TRBV18 and TRBJ2-7; tentative D call: TRBD2 (6 bases). Per the germline V gene, CDR1 is KGHSH and CDR2 is LQKENI. V lost 2 bases to trimming and J lost 8 bases, with 7 bases between them. This CDR3 region has 11 residues.

The CDR3 DNA reads as TGTGCCAGCAGTCGAGGGGGGGGAGAGACCCAGTACTTC. Protein: CASSRGGGETQYF. The chain couples TRBV6-6 to TRBJ2-5; D is perhaps TRBD2 (7 bases). CDR1 and CDR2 (germline): MNHNY, SVGAGI (reference sequence). V was shortened by 5 bases and J by 4 bases, with 11 bases between the two germline ends. The CDR3 is made up of 13 amino acids.

This clone was observed a few times. The chain employs TRBV28 and TRBJ2-7, with D possibly being TRBD2 (7 bases). CDR3 length equals 14 residues. V was trimmed by 5 bases and J by 1 base, leaving 12 bases between them. The germline V gene encodes CDR1 MDHEN and CDR2 SYDVKM. CDR3 residues: CASSPAGASYEQYF. DNA for the CDR3: TGTGCCAGCAGTCCCGCGGGGGCGTCCTACGAGCAGTACTTC.

In its sample, this clone was seen a few times. The rearrangement uses TRBV7-3 and TRBJ2-3, with TRBD2 matching over 9 bases. The CDR3 runs to 15 residues. Germline-derived CDR1 and CDR2 are SGHTA and FQGTGA. V was pared by 5 bases and J by 8 bases, with 11 bases of the junction left unmatched. The CDR3 nucleotides read TGTGCCAGCAGCGCCTCCGGGACTAGCTCCTCTACGCAGTATTTT. Translated, it gives CASSASGTSSSTQYF.

CDR3 nucleotides: TGTGCCAGCAGCACGACTAATCGAGAGACCCAGTACTTC. Residues: CASSTTNRETQYF. The chain is built from TRBV7-2 and TRBJ2-5; D is perhaps TRBD2 (5 bases). The germline V gene encodes CDR1 SGHTA and CDR2 FQGNSA. The ends were cut back, 5 bases at V and 4 bases at J, with 11 bases in the middle. The CDR3 has 13 amino acids.

The chain is built from TRBV2 and TRBJ1-2; 7 bases line up with TRBD1. With V trimmed by 7 bases and J by 6 bases, 5 bases remained unmatched. This CDR3 has 12 amino acids. Looked up from germline, CDR1 is SNHLY and CDR2 is FYNNEI. This CDR3 is CASKEGADGYTF. The DNA of the CDR3 is TGTGCCAGCAAGGAGGGGGCGGATGGCTACACCTTC.

The chain employs TRBV5-6 and TRBJ1-2, with TRBD1 identical over 10 bases. This CDR3 is built from 12 residues. In germline, CDR1 is SGHDT, CDR2 YYEEEE. Trimming at V came to 6 bases and at J to 7 bases, leaving 3 bases not matched to a gene. The CDR3 region has the DNA TGTGCCAGCACCGGGGACAGGGGTGGCTACACCTTC. It encodes CASTGDRGGYTF.

The sample holds a few counts of this clone. The rearrangement joins TRBV5-4 to TRBJ2-3, with TRBD2 identical over 8 bases. Per germline, CDR1 SGHNT and CDR2 YYREEE (reference sequence). The junction had 6 bases not matched to a gene; V was cut back by 7 bases and J by 5 bases. The CDR3 totals 13 residues. The CDR3 region is CASREGGEDTQYF. The CDR3 nucleotides are TGTGCCAGCCGGGAGGGCGGGGAAGATACGCAGTATTTT.

The V and J genes are TRBV23-1 and TRBJ2-6; D may be TRBD2 (6 bases). TRBV23-1 falls under the ORF class, with uncertain function. V was shortened by 7 bases and J by 0 bases, with 16 bases between the two germline ends. The CDR3 covers 17 residues. The CDR3 DNA follows: TGCGCCAGCACCCCCCCTGGGAGGAGCTCTGGGGCCAACGTCCTGACTTTC. It is translated as CASTPPGRSSGANVLTF.

This clone occurred once. The chain carries TRBV9 and TRBJ1-4; D is unresolved. V was clipped by 2 bases and J by 2 bases, with 13 bases between them. Germline CDR1 is SGDLS and CDR2 is YYNGEE. This CDR3 is built from 16 residues. The CDR3 nucleotides read TGTGCCAGCAGCGTTGGCGCCTCGGGGACTAATGAAAAACTGTTTTTT. Its protein product is CASSVGASGTNEKLFF.

The V and J genes are TRBV18 and TRBJ2-1, with 8 bases matching TRBD1. V shed 6 bases, J shed 4 bases, and the junction held 8 bases outside the gene matches. Germline values: CDR1 KGHSH, CDR2 LQKENI. There are 15 residues in the CDR3. In nucleotides, the CDR3 is TGTGCCAGCTCCCTAAGAGGACAGGGTTACAATGAGCAGTTCTTC. It is translated as CASSLRGQGYNEQFF.

This chain joins TRBV6-6 and TRBJ2-5, with 7 nucleotides matching TRBD2. Germline V gene data show CDR1 as MNHNY and CDR2 as SVGAGI (reference sequence). The V and J ends lost 6 bases and 9 bases, in that order; junction bases with no gene match: 16. The CDR3 has 15 amino acids. For the CDR3, the DNA is TGTGCCAGCAGCGACCGGCTAGCGGAGGCGGGGGCCCAGTACTTC. Its protein product is CASSDRLAEAGAQYF.

This sequence joins TRBV5-1 and TRBJ2-1, with 7 bases fitting TRBD1. The germline V gene encodes CDR1 SGHRS and CDR2 YFSETQ. This CDR3 comprises 15 residues. The ends lost 0 bases at V and 7 bases at J; junction bases unmatched: 7. This CDR3 is CASSLEGTALNEQFF. The CDR3 bases are TGCGCCAGCAGCTTGGAGGGGACAGCCTTAAATGAGCAGTTCTTC. Looking up the rest from reference TRBV5-1 and TRBJ2-1 gives the full variable domain: KAGVTQTPRYLIKTRGQQVTLSCSPISGHRSVSWYQQTPGQGLQFLFEYFSETQRNKGNFPGRFSGRQFSNSRSEMNVSTLELGDSALYLCASSLEGTALNEQFFGPGTRLTVL.

There are a few counts of this clone. The genes are TRBV7-8 and TRBJ2-7; the D gene is possibly TRBD2 (5 bases). The CDR3 consists of 12 residues. From germline, CDR1 is SGHVS and CDR2 FQNEAQ. The V and J ends lost 2 bases and 9 bases respectively, with 11 bases between them. CDR3 DNA: TGTGCCAGCAGCTTATCGTACGCGGGGCAGTACTTC. Its translation is CASSLSYAGQYF.